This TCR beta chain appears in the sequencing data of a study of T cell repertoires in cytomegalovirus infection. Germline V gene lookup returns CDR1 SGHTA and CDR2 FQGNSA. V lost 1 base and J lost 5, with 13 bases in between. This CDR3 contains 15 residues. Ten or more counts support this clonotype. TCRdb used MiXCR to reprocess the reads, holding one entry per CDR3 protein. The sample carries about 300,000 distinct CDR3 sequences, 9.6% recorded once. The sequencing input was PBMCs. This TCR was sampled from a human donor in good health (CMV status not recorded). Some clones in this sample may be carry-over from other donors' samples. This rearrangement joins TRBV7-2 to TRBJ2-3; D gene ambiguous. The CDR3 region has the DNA TGTGCCAGCAGCTTAGTCGGCCAGGTAGGAGATACGCAGTATTTT. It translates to CASSLVGQVGDTQYF.